This TCR beta chain was recovered during a study of blood T cell repertoires in COVID-19. Background on the study: From T cells, B-cell-depleted T cells, or PBMCs came the material, which was cDNA or gDNA.

Germline CDR1 is SGHTA and CDR2 is FQGNSA. The CDR3 sequence is 15 residues long. V lost 1 base to trimming and J lost 5 bases, with 14 bases between them. In the authors' methods: Reference gene primers were amplified, and this amplification served to estimate nucleated cell counts. Data came from immunoSEQ multiplex PCR; TCRdb stores just in-frame clones and leaves some out. V, J and clone size are taken as reported in that table, and D and trimming were inferred from the DNA itself. The sample lists 130,000 or so clones; roughly 90% were seen once. The source of this sequence is a man between 65 and 80 years old with active COVID-19. The chain has TRBV7-2 and TRBJ2-5; D gene uncertain. The sequenced sample was peripheral blood. DNA for the CDR3: TGTGCCAGCAGCTTAGGATTAGGTAGGCGGGAGACCCAGTACTTC. Protein sequence: CASSLGLGRRETQYF. Supplemented by reference TRBV7-2 and TRBJ2-5, the full variable domain reads GAGVSQSPSNKVTEKGKDVELRCDPISGHTALYWYRQSLGQGLEFLIYFQGNSAPDKSGLPSDRFSAERTGGSVSTLTIQRTQQEDSAVYLCASSLGLGRRETQYFGPGTRLLVL.